This T cell receptor (beta chain) emerged from a study of cytomegalovirus exposure and HLA in healthy donors. Study-wide points: The study put 150 to 200 TCR beta chains on its list as cytomegalovirus-associated.

From germline, CDR1 is SGHDN and CDR2 FVKESK. With V trimmed by 6 bases and J by 0 bases, 12 bases remained unmatched. This CDR3 is 17 amino acids long. Points on this clone: The target antigen is unknown.

Using immunoSEQ multiplex PCR, the repertoire was profiled, and TCRdb retains in-frame clones only, with some absent. This table holds roughly 60,000 clones, about 90% found once. The receptor was isolated from a young woman in good health and CMV-seronegative. The chain combines TRBV14 with TRBJ2-3; 7 bases fit TRBD1. Sequenced sample: PBMCs. The CDR3 spells CASSPTPGGRSTDTQYF. Written as DNA, the CDR3 is TGTGCCAGCAGTCCCACGCCAGGGGGACGTAGCACAGATACGCAGTATTTT.